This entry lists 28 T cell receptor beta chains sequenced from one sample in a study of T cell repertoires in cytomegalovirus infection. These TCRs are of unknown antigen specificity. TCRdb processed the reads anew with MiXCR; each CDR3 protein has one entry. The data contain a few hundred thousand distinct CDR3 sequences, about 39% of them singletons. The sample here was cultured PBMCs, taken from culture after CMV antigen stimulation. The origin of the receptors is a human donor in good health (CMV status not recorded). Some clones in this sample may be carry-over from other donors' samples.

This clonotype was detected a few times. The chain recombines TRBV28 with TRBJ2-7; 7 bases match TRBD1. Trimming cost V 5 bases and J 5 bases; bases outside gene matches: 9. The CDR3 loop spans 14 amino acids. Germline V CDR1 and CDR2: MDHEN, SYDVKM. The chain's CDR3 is CASSRYRGRDEQYF. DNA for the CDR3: TGTGCCAGCAGTCGGTACAGGGGCAGGGACGAGCAGTACTTC.

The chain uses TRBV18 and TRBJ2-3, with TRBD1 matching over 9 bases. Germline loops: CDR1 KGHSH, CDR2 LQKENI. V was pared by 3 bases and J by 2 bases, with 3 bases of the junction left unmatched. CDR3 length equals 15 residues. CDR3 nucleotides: TGTGCCAGCTCACCCGGGACAGGGACCACAGATACGCAGTATTTT. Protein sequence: CASSPGTGTTDTQYF.

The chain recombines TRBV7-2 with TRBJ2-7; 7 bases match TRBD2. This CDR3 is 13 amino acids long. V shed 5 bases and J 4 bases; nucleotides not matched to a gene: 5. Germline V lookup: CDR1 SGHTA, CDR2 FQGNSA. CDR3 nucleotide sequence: TGTGCCAGCAGCGCCTGGGGGGGTTACGAGCAGTACTTC. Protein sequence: CASSAWGGYEQYF.

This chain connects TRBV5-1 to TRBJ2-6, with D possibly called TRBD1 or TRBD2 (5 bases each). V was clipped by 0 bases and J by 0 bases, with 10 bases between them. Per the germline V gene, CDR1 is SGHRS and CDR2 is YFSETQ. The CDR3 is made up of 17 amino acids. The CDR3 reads CASSLETGRSGANVLTF. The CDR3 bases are TGCGCCAGCAGCTTGGAGACGGGACGCTCTGGGGCCAACGTCCTGACTTTC. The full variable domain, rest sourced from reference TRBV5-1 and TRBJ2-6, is KAGVTQTPRYLIKTRGQQVTLSCSPISGHRSVSWYQQTPGQGLQFLFEYFSETQRNKGNFPGRFSGRQFSNSRSEMNVSTLELGDSALYLCASSLETGRSGANVLTFGAGSRLTVL.

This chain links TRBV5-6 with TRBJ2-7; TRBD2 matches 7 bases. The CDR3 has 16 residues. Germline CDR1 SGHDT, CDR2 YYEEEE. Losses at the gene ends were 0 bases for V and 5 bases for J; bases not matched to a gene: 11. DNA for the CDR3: TGTGCCAGCAGCTTGGCCCGCGGGAGTAGTAGGAACGAGCAGTACTTC. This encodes CASSLARGSSRNEQYF.

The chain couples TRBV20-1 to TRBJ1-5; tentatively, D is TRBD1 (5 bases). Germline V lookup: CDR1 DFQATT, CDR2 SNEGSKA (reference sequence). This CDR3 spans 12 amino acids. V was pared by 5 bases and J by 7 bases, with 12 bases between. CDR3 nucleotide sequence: TGCAGTGCTGCGCAGGGTCAGCAGCCCCAGCATTTT. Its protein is CSAAQGQQPQHF.

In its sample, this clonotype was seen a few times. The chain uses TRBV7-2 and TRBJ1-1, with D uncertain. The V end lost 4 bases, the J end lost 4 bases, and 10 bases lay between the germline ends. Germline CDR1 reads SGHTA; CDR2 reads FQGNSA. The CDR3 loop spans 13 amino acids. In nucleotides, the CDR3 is TGTGCCAGCAGCTCCCACGGGCCCACTGAAGCTTTCTTT. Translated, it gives CASSSHGPTEAFF.

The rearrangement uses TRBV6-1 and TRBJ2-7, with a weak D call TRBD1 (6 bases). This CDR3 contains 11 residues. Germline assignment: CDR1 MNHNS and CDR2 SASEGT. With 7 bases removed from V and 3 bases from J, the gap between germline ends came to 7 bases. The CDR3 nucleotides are TGTGCCAGCACAGGGGTCTACGAGCAGTACTTC. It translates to CASTGVYEQYF.

CDR3 nucleotides: TGTGCCAGCAGTTACGGTGCCTCCGGTGAGCAGTTCTTC. Amino acids: CASSYGASGEQFF. The chain has TRBV6-5 and TRBJ2-1; D remains ambiguous. The CDR3 extends over 13 amino acids. The V gene lost 2 bases and the J gene lost 9 bases, with 11 bases spanning the gap. From germline, CDR1 is MNHEY and CDR2 SVGAGI.

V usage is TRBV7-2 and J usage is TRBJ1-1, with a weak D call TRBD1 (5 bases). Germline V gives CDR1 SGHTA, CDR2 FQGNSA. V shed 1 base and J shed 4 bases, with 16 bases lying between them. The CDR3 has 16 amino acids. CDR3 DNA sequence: TGTGCCAGCAGCTTAGTTGCAGGGAGCGCGGTCACTGAAGCTTTCTTT. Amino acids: CASSLVAGSAVTEAFF.

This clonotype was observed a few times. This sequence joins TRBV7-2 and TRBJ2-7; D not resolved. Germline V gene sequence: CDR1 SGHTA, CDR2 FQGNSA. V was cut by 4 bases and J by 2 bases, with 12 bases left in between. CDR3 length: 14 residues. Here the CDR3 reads CASSSPFHAYEQYF. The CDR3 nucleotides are TGTGCCAGCAGCTCCCCCTTCCATGCCTACGAGCAGTACTTC. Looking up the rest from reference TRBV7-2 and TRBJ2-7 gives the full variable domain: GAGVSQSPSNKVTEKGKDVELRCDPISGHTALYWYRQSLGQGLEFLIYFQGNSAPDKSGLPSDRFSAERTGGSVSTLTIQRTQQEDSAVYLCASSSPFHAYEQYFGPGTRLTVT.

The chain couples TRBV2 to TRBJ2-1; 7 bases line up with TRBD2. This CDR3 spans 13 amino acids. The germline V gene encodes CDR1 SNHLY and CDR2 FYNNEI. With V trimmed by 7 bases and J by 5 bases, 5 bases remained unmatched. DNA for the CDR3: TGTGCCAGCAAGGGCGGGGGTCACAATGAGCAGTTCTTC. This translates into CASKGGGHNEQFF.

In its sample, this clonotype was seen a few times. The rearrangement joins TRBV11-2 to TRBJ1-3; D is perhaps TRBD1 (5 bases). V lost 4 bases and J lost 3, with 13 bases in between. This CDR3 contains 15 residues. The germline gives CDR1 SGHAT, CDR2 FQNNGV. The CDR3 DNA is TGTGCCAGCAGCTCGACCCGGGACTTTGGAAACACCATATATTTT. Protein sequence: CASSSTRDFGNTIYF.

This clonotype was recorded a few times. DNA of the CDR3: TGTGCCAGCATCCCAGGACCTGGGGAGACCCAGTACTTC. It is translated as CASIPGPGETQYF. The V gene is TRBV7-2, the J gene TRBJ2-5; D ambiguous. This CDR3 spans 13 amino acids. Germline V gene lookup returns CDR1 SGHTA and CDR2 FQGNSA. The V end lost 7 bases, the J end lost 5 bases, and 14 bases lay between the germline ends.

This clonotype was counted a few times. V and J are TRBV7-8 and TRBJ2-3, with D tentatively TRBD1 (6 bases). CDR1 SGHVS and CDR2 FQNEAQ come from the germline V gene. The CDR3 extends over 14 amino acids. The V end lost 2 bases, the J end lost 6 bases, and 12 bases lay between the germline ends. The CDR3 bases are TGTGCCAGCAGCTTACAGGGGCCGGGGGATACGCAGTATTTT. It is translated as CASSLQGPGDTQYF.

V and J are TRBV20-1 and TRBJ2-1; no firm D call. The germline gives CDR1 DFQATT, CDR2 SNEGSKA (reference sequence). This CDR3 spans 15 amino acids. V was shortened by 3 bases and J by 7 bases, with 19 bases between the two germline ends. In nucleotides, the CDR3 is TGCAGTGCTAGTGATCCCCGTCTCTTCGGGAATGAGCAGTTCTTC. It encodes CSASDPRLFGNEQFF.

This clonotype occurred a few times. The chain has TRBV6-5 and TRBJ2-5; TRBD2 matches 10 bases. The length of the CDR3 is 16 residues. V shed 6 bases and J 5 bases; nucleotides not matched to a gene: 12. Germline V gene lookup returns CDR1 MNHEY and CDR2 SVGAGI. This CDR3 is CASRPESGGVGETQYF. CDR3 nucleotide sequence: TGTGCCAGCAGACCAGAAAGCGGGGGGGTCGGTGAGACCCAGTACTTC.

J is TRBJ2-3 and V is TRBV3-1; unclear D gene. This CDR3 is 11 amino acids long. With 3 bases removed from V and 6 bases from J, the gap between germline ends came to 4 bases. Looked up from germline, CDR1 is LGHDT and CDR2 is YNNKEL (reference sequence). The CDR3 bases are TGTGCCAGCAGCCACATGGATACGCAGTATTTT. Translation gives CASSHMDTQYF.

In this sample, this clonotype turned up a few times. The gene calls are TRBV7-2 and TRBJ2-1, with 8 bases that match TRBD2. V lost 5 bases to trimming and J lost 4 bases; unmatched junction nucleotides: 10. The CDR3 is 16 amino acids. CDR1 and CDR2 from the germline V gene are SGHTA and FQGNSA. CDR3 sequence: CASSPRRAGGYNEQFF. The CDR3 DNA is TGTGCCAGCAGCCCCCGGCGGGCGGGGGGATACAATGAGCAGTTCTTC.

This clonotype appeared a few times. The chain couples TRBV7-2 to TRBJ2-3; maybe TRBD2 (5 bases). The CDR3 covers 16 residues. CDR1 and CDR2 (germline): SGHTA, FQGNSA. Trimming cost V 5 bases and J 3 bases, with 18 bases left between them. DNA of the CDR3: TGTGCCAGCAGCACGTCTAGCACCGGACTGACAGATACGCAGTATTTT. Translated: CASSTSSTGLTDTQYF.

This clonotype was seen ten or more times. The CDR3 spells CASSLEAGETQYF. The CDR3 nucleotides are TGTGCCAGCAGCTTAGAGGCCGGAGAGACCCAGTACTTC. V and J are TRBV7-2 and TRBJ2-5, with no clear D. This CDR3 contains 13 residues. The V end was cut by 1 base, the J end by 4 bases, with 7 bases between. In germline, CDR1 is SGHTA, CDR2 FQGNSA.

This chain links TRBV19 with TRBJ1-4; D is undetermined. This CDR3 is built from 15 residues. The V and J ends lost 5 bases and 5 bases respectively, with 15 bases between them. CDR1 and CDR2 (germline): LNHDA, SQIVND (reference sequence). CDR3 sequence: CASSVRKKENEKLFF. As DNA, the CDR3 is TGTGCCAGTAGTGTACGGAAGAAAGAAAATGAAAAACTGTTTTTT. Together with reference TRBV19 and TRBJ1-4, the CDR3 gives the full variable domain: DGGITQSPKYLFRKEGQNVTLSCEQNLNHDAMYWYRQDPGQGLRLIYYSQIVNDFQKGDIAEGYSVSREKKESFPLTVTSAQKNPTAFYLCASSVRKKENEKLFFGSGTQLSVL.

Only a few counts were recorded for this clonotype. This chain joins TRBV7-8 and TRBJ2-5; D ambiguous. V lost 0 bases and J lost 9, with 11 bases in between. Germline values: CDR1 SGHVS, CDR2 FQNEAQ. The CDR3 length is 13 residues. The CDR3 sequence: CASSLAPVSSQYF. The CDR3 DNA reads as TGTGCCAGCAGCTTAGCCCCCGTCTCCTCCCAGTACTTC. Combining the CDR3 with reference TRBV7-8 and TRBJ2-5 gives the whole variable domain GAGVSQSPRYKVAKRGQDVALRCDPISGHVSLFWYQQALGQGPEFLTYFQNEAQLDKSGLPSDRFFAERPEGSVSTLKIQRTQQEDSAVYLCASSLAPVSSQYFGPGTRLLVL.

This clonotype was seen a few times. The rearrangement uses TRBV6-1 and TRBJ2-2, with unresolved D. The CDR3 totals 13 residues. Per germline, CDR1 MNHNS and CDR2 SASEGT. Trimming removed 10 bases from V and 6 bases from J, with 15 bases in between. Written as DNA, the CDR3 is TGTGCCACCAGAGAGTTGGGCTCCGGGGAGCTGTTTTTT. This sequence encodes CATRELGSGELFF.

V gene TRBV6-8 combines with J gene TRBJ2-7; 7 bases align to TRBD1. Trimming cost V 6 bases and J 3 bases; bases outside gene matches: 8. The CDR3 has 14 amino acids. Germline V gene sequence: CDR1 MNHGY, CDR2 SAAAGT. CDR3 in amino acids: CASRLGQLNYEQYF. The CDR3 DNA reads TGTGCCAGCAGATTGGGACAGCTTAACTACGAGCAGTACTTC.

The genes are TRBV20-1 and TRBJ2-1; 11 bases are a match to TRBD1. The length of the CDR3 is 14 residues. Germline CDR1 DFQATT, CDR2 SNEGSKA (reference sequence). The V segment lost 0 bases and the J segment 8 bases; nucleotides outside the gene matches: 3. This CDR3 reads CSARDRDRGYEQFF. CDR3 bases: TGCAGTGCTAGAGATCGGGACAGGGGGTATGAGCAGTTCTTC.

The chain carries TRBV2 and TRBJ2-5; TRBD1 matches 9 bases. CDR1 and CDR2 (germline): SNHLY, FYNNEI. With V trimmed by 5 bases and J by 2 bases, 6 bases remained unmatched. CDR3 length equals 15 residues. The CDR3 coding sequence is TGTGCCAGCAGTTGGGACAGGGTCTTTCAAGAGACCCAGTACTTC. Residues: CASSWDRVFQETQYF.

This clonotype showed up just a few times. This CDR3 is CASSYSTTAMNTEAFF. The CDR3 DNA is TGTGCCAGCAGTTACTCCACGACAGCCATGAACACTGAAGCTTTCTTT. The J gene is TRBJ1-1, the V gene TRBV6-2 or TRBV6-3, with a weak D call TRBD1 (5 bases). The V and J ends lost 0 bases and 0 bases respectively, with 11 bases between them. Germline V gene lookup returns CDR1 MNHEY and CDR2 SVGEGT. The CDR3 has 16 amino acids.